This TCR beta chain was retrieved from a study of blood T cell repertoires in COVID-19. Study-level information: COVID-19 samples, acute and convalescent, were from the United States, Italy and Spain.

Recruitment covered roughly 22 US areas and drew participants whose ages spanned roughly 18 to 89 years. Clinical histories supplied by participants themselves formed the basis of cohort assignment. CDR1 is SGHNT, CDR2 YENEEA, per germline. This CDR3 has 15 residues. The junction had 6 bases not matched to a gene; V was cut back by 5 bases and J by 3 bases. Authors' data handling: Reference gene primers were amplified, and this amplification served to estimate nucleated cell counts. The data were produced by immunoSEQ multiplex PCR, yet TCRdb's version contains in-frame clones alone and is incomplete. V and J calls and clone size are those listed in that table; D and trimming were worked out from the DNA. The sample has 330,000 or so clones, over 75% seen once.

This rearrangement joins TRBV11-3 to TRBJ2-3, with TRBD1 matching over 9 bases. This clonotype was sampled from a woman in her 30s who had recovered from COVID-19. The sequencing sample was made of PBMCs or T cells enriched from blood (not recorded which). The chain's CDR3 is CASSEQGARTDTQYF. DNA for the CDR3: TGTGCCAGCAGCGAACAGGGGGCGCGTACAGATACGCAGTATTTT.